The clone carrying this T cell receptor (beta chain) showed up just once. Looked up from germline, CDR1 is LNHNV and CDR2 is YYDKDF (reference sequence). V shed 5 bases and J shed 5 bases, with 12 bases lying between them. The CDR3 contains 14 residues. In the authors' methods: By means of reference gene primer amplification, nucleated cell counts were estimated. Assay used: immunoSEQ multiplex PCR; TCRdb lists only in-frame clones, some missing. V and J calls and clone size are copied from that table; D and trimming were computed from the DNA. The sample has 35,000 to 45,000 clones; just under 80% are singletons. The sample belongs to a study of blood T cell repertoires in COVID-19. Study-level information: Some COVID-19 samples were acute and others convalescent; all came from the United States, Italy and Spain.

The clonotype was recovered from a man in his fifties or sixties with acute or convalescent COVID-19. The sample was peripheral blood. This rearrangement joins TRBV15 to TRBJ2-2, with D possibly matching TRBD2 (7 bases). CDR3 DNA sequence: TGTGCCACCAGCGGGGGGGCTTGGACCGGGGAGCTGTTTTTT. Translating it yields CATSGGAWTGELFF. Full variable domain (missing parts from reference TRBV15 and TRBJ2-2): DAMVIQNPRYQVTQFGKPVTLSCSQTLNHNVMYWYQQKSSQAPKLLFHYYDKDFNNEADTPDNFQSRRPNTSFCFLDIRSPGLGDTAMYLCATSGGAWTGELFFGEGSRLTVL.